This T cell receptor beta chain was found in a study of blood T cell repertoires in COVID-19 (TCRdb year 2020). Concerning the study at large: Samples covering the acute and convalescent phases of COVID-19 were provided by collaborators in the United States, Italy and Spain. The prospective study material was composed of cDNA or gDNA derived from T cells, B-cell-depleted T cells, or PBMCs. The dataset comprised deeply sampled blood TCRbeta repertoires from subjects exposed to, actively infected with, or recovered from COVID-19. The repertoires were released in a freely available public database intended as a resource for research on the immune response to SARS-CoV-2. The samples were drawn from the first 160 participants of the ongoing ImmuneRACE study and from under 1,500 subjects provided by 6 global collaborators. The sample metadata nearly always contained a de-identified subject ID, COVID-19 status, age in years and sex. Where HLA class I and class II types were available, the types were taken from metadata supplied by the sample provider, not from assay-based typing.

Comments on this clone: What this receptor recognizes is not known. No much larger clone is present one base from it, and per-base qualities are unavailable.

Each collaborating institution followed its own protocols to collect whole blood in K2EDTA tubes. Collaborator samples were shipped for TCRbeta analysis as frozen whole blood, isolated PBMCs, or DNA extracted from either sample type. The paper as a whole reports these results and caveats: Clinical and demographic metadata were provided uncurated, with the amount varying by source and participant.

Relative to germline, V is 4 bases shorter and J is 2 bases shorter, with 11 bases between their ends. From its cysteine to its phenylalanine, the CDR3 spans 14 amino acids. Just the 42-base CDR3 DNA is kept, in frame starting at base 1. As encoded in the germline V gene, CDR1 is MRHNA while CDR2 is SNTAGT. The immunoSEQ Assay, a bias-controlled multiplex PCR, was used to amplify TCRbeta CDR3 regions from genomic DNA. In the original analysis: Nucleated cell counts per sample were estimated from amplification of reference gene primers within the assay. To quantify the absolute abundance of each unique TCRbeta CDR3 rearrangement, sequence reads were collapsed and filtered. For each sample, productive Simpson clonality was calculated by taking the square root of Simpson's diversity index across productive rearrangements. The immuneACCESS repertoire file appears here via TCRdb, limited to in-frame rearrangements. These files lack a portion of the clones; in checked studies, under half of the deficit traces to unresolved V genes, and the cause of the others is not known. V and J calls and clone size are copied from that table; D and trimming were computed from the DNA. This sample holds 100,000 to 150,000 clones; about 80% were observed only once. The ten largest clones add up to around 9.8% of the sample.

The chain joins TRBV6-4 to TRBJ1-2; the D gene is possibly TRBD1, with 6 bases matching. Input material: peripheral blood. This sequence was found in a man aged 40-50 years with active or convalescent COVID-19. The DNA reads TGTGCCAGCAGTGCACAGGGATCCAACTATGGCTACACCTTC. Protein translation: CASSAQGSNYGYTF.